This T cell receptor (beta chain) comes out of a study of monozygotic twins with inflammatory bowel disease. CDR1 and CDR2 (germline): GTSNPN, SVGIG (reference sequence). The CDR3 length is 13 residues. A 6-nucleotide sample barcode was carried by the UMIs, which template switching added. Both TCRalpha and TCRbeta cDNA were subjected to two nested PCRs lasting approximately 16 and 10 cycles. Using the 5' RACE reads, TCRdb records one entry per CDR3 protein without DNA. This sample's table reports about 380,000 distinct CDR3 sequences. Each donor gave about 2.7 ml of peripheral blood. The source is a human donor with ulcerative colitis or Crohn's disease, or a healthy co-twin of an affected twin (not recorded which). V is TRBV30 and J is TRBJ2-5. Specimen: blood. CDR3: CAWSVGIGETQYF.